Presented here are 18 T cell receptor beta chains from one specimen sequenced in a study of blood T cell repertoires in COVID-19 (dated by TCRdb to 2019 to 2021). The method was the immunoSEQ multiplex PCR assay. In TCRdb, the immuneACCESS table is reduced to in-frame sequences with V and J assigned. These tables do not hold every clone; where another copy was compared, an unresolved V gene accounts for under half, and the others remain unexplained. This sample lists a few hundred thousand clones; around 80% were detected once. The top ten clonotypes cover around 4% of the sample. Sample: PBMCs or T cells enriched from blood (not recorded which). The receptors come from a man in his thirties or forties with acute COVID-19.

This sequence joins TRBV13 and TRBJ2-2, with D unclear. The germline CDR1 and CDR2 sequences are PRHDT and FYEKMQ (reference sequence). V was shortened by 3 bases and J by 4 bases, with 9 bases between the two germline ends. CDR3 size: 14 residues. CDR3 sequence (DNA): TGTGCCAGCAGCTTGGGCAGTACCACCGGGGAGCTGTTTTTT. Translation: CASSLGSTTGELFF.

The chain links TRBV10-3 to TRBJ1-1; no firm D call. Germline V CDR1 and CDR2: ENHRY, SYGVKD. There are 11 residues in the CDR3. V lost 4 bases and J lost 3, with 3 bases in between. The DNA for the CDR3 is TGTGCCATCAGTGCGGACACTGAAGCTTTCTTT. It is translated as CAISADTEAFF.

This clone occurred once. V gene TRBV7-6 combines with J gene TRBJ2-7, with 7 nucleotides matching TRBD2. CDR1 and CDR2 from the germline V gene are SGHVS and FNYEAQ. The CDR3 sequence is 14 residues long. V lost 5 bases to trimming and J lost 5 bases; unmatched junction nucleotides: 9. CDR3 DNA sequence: TGTGCCAGCAGCCTCGGCGGGGGATTAGACGAGCAGTACTTC. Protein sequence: CASSLGGGLDEQYF.

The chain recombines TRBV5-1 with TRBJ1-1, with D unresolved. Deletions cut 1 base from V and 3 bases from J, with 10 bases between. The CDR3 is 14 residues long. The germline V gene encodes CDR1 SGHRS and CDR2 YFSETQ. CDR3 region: CASSLLTVDTEAFF. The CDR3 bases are TGCGCCAGCAGCTTGTTAACGGTGGACACTGAAGCTTTCTTT. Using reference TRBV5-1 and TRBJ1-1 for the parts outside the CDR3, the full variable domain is KAGVTQTPRYLIKTRGQQVTLSCSPISGHRSVSWYQQTPGQGLQFLFEYFSETQRNKGNFPGRFSGRQFSNSRSEMNVSTLELGDSALYLCASSLLTVDTEAFFGQGTRLTVV.

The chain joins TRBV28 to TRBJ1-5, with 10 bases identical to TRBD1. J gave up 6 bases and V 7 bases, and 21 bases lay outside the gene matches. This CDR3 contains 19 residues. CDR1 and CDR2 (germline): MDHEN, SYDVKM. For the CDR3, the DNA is TGTGCCAGCACTCCTATCCCGAAGACAGGGGGCGATCTTGGTCAGCCCCAGCATTTT. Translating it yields CASTPIPKTGGDLGQPQHF.

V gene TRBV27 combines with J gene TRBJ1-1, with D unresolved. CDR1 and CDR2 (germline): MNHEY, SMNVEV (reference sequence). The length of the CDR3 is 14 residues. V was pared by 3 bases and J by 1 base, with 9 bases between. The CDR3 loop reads CASSFAKPNTEAFF. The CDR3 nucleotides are TGTGCCAGCAGTTTCGCCAAGCCGAACACTGAAGCTTTCTTT.

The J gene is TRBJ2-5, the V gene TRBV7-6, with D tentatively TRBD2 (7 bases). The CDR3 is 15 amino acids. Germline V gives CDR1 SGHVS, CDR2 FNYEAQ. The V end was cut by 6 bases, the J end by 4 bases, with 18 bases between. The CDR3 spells CASRRGGLLGETQYF. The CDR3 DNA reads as TGTGCCAGCAGAAGGGGGGGCTTGTTGGGAGAGACCCAGTACTTC.

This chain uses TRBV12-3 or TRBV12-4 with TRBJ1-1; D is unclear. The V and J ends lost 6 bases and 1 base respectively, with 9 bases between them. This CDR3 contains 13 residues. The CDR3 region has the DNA TGTGCCAGCAGCCCCCGGTCGAACACTGAAGCTTTCTTT. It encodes CASSPRSNTEAFF.

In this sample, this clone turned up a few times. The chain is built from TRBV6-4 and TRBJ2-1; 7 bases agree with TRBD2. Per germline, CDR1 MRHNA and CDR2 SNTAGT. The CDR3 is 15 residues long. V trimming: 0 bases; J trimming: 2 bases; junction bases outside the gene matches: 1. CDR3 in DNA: TGTGCCAGCAGTGACTCGGGGGGGGCCTACAATGAGCAGTTCTTC. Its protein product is CASSDSGGAYNEQFF.

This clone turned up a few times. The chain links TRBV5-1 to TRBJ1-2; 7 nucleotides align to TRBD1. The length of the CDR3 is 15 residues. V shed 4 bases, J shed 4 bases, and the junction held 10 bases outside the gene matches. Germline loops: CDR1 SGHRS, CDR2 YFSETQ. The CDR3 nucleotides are TGCGCCAGCAGCCTTACGACAGGGAGAGGCTATGGCTACACCTTC. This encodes CASSLTTGRGYGYTF. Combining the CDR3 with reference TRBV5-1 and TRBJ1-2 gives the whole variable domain KAGVTQTPRYLIKTRGQQVTLSCSPISGHRSVSWYQQTPGQGLQFLFEYFSETQRNKGNFPGRFSGRQFSNSRSEMNVSTLELGDSALYLCASSLTTGRGYGYTFGSGTRLTVV.

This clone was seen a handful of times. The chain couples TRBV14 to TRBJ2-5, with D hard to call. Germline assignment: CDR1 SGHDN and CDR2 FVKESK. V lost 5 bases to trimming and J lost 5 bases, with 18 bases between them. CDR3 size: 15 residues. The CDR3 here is CASSNRNTMRETQYF. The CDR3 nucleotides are TGTGCCAGCAGCAACCGCAACACAATGAGGGAGACCCAGTACTTC.

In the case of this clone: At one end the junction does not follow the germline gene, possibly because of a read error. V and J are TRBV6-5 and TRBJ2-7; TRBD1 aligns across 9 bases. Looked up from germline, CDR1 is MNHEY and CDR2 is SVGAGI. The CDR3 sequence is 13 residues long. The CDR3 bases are TGTGCCAGCAGTTACGGAAGGGACAGGGAAAAGGACTTC. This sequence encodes CASSYGRDREKDF.

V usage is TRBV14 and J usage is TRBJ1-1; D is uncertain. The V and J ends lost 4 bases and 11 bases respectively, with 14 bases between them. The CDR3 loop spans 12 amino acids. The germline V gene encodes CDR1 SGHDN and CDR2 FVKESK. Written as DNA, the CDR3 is TGTGCCAGCAGCCCCTATCGACTCGAGGCTTTCTTT. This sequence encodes CASSPYRLEAFF.

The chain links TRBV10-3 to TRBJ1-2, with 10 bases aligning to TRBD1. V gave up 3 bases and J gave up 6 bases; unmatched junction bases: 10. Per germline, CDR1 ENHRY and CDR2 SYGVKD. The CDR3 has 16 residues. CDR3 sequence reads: CAISDLLIGTGDGYTF. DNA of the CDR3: TGTGCCATCAGTGACCTCCTCATTGGGACAGGGGATGGCTACACCTTC.

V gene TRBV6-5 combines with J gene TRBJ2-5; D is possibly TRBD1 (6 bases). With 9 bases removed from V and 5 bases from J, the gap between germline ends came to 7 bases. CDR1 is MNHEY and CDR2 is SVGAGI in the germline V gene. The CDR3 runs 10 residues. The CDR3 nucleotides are TGTGCCAGTCAGGGGGAGACCCAGTACTTC. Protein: CASQGETQYF.

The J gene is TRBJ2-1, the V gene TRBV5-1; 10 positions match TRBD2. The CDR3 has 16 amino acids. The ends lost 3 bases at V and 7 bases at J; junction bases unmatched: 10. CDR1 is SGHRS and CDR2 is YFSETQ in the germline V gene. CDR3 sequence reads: CASSSTPSGGENEQFF. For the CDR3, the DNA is TGCGCCAGCAGCTCGACACCTAGCGGGGGTGAGAATGAGCAGTTCTTC.

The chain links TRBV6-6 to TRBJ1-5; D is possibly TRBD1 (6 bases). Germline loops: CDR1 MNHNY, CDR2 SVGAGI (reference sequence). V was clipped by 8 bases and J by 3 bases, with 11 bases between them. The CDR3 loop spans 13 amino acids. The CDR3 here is CASGTGYNQPQHF. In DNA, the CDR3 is TGTGCCAGCGGTACAGGGTACAATCAGCCCCAGCATTTT.

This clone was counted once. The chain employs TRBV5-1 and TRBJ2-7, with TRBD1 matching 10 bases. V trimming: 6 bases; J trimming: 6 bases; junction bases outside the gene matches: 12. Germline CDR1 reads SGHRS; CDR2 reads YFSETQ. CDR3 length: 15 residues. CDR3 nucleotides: TGCGCCAGCACCCGTGAAGGGACAGGGGATAGCGAGCAGTACTTC. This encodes CASTREGTGDSEQYF.